These T cell receptor beta chains were read from a single sample in a study of T cell responses to AZD1222 COVID-19 vaccine. TCRdb keeps only in-frame clones here, not all; method: immunoSEQ multiplex PCR. The sample has 120,000 or so clones; 85% to 95% are singletons. The sequenced sample was peripheral blood, obtained 28 days after the second AZD1222 dose. The receptor set was obtained from an adult who received the AZD1222 COVID-19 vaccine. Both conserved end residues are part of each CDR3. A D gene is named only where the DNA matches it firmly. A row's size may be missing; if present it is once, few, many or a size class.

V	J	size	D	CDR3	DNA
TRBV29-1	TRBJ1-2	-	-	CSVDVIKGYTF	TGCAGCGTTGATGTGATTAAAGGCTACACCTTC
TRBV5-1	TRBJ2-1	-	TRBD2	CASSPGTSGYNEQFF	TGCGCCAGCAGCCCTGGGACTAGCGGATACAATGAGCAGTTCTTC
TRBV5-5	TRBJ2-1	-	-	CASSLTPQGWGEQFF	TGTGCCAGCAGCTTGACCCCCCAGGGCTGGGGGGAGCAGTTCTTC
TRBV9	TRBJ2-1	-	-	CASSVVVGEQFF	TGTGCCAGCAGCGTAGTGGTGGGCGAGCAGTTCTTC
TRBV27	TRBJ2-1	-	-	CASSFGQIYNEQFF	TGTGCCAGCAGTTTCGGACAGATCTACAATGAGCAGTTCTTC
TRBV19	TRBJ1-1	-	TRBD1	CASTLKTGEEPVGRTEAFF	TGTGCCAGTACCCTAAAAACAGGGGAAGAGCCGGTGGGGAGGACTGAAGCTTTCTTT
TRBV20-1	TRBJ1-2	once	-	CSARGNGGYTF	TGCAGTGCTAGAGGTAATGGAGGCTACACCTTC
TRBV6-5	TRBJ2-1	-	-	CASGGDSYNEQFF	TGTGCCAGCGGGGGAGACAGCTACAATGAGCAGTTCTTC
TRBV3-1/TRBV3-2	TRBJ1-6	once	-	CASSQEDWNSPLHF	TGTGCCAGCAGCCAGGAGGATTGGAATTCACCCCTCCACTTT
TRBV6-2/TRBV6-3	TRBJ1-1	-	-	CASSPREGLFSTEAFF	TGTGCCAGCAGCCCTCGGGAGGGCTTATTTTCCACTGAAGCTTTCTTT
TRBV7-9	TRBJ2-2	-	-	CASISQGAGELFF	TGTGCCAGCATCTCCCAAGGGGCCGGGGAGCTGTTTTTT
TRBV3-1/TRBV3-2	TRBJ1-2	-	TRBD1	CASSQSTYPGQGFYGYTF	TGTGCCAGCAGCCAAAGCACATACCCGGGACAGGGGTTTTATGGCTACACCTTC
TRBV18	TRBJ2-7	-	-	CASSPEPRNEQYF	TGTGCCAGCTCACCTGAACCGCGCAACGAGCAGTACTTC
TRBV10-1	TRBJ1-5	-	-	CASSESGGLLQHF	TGCGCCAGCAGTGAGTCCGGGGGCCTCCTACAGCATTTT
TRBV5-1	TRBJ2-5	-	-	CASSLGGGSYQETQYF	TGCGCCAGCAGCTTGGGTGGCGGGTCGTACCAAGAGACCCAGTACTTC
TRBV16	TRBJ1-1	-	-	CASSQQGNTEAFF	TGTGCCAGCAGCCAACAGGGGAACACTGAAGCTTTCTTT
TRBV10-3	TRBJ1-2	-	-	CAISESVFARGYTF	TGTGCCATCAGTGAGTCTGTCTTTGCACGTGGCTACACCTTC
TRBV6-5	TRBJ2-1	-	-	CASSQIQEPSNEQFF	TGTGCCAGCAGTCAGATCCAAGAACCTTCCAATGAGCAGTTCTTC
TRBV2	TRBJ2-1	-	-	CASSGRGDGSSNEQFF	TGTGCCAGCAGTGGAAGAGGGGACGGCTCCAGCAATGAGCAGTTCTTC
TRBV15	TRBJ2-3	-	TRBD2	CATSSPREGREWNTQYF	TGTGCCACCAGCAGCCCCCGGGAGGGCAGGGAGTGGAATACGCAGTATTTT
TRBV28	TRBJ1-5	-	-	CASSSTRQSYSNQPQHF	TGTGCCAGCAGCTCCACCCGACAGTCATATAGCAATCAGCCCCAGCATTTT
TRBV12-5	TRBJ1-5	-	-	CASGLVLSGAGEPQHF	TGTGCTAGTGGTTTGGTACTTTCGGGCGCGGGGGAGCCCCAGCATTTT
TRBV19	TRBJ2-7	-	-	CASSIQGAEQYF	TGTGCCAGTAGTATACAGGGAGCCGAGCAGTACTTC
TRBV19	TRBJ1-6	-	TRBD1	CASSPPWTGYNSPLHF	TGTGCCAGTAGCCCACCCTGGACAGGCTATAATTCACCCCTCCACTTT
TRBV6-1	TRBJ1-5	-	TRBD1	CASSEEGAGYQPQHF	TGTGCCAGCAGTGAGGAGGGGGCGGGGTATCAGCCCCAGCATTTT
TRBV10-3	TRBJ1-1	-	TRBD1	CAIKGQGGNTEAFF	TGTGCCATCAAAGGCCAGGGGGGGAACACTGAAGCTTTCTTT
TRBV4-1	TRBJ2-1	-	TRBD2	CASSQDFASGFSYNEQFF	TGCGCCAGCAGCCAAGATTTCGCTAGCGGGTTTTCCTACAATGAGCAGTTCTTC
TRBV25-1	TRBJ1-2	-	-	CASSDDGANYGYTF	TGTGCCAGCAGTGATGACGGCGCTAACTATGGCTACACCTTC
TRBV11-2	TRBJ2-1	-	-	CASSPQRDSGFYNEQFF	TGTGCCAGCAGCCCCCAAAGGGATAGCGGTTTCTACAATGAGCAGTTCTTC
TRBV3-1/TRBV3-2	TRBJ1-4	-	-	CASSQGAGYGEKLFF	TGTGCCAGCAGCCAAGGGGCAGGGTACGGCGAAAAACTGTTTTTT
TRBV30	TRBJ1-6	-	-	CAWLGQIYNSPLHF	TGTGCCTGGCTCGGACAGATCTATAATTCACCCCTCCACTTT
TRBV18	TRBJ1-5	-	TRBD1	CASSPGTVKGYSNQPQHF	TGTGCCAGCTCACCCGGGACAGTCAAGGGGTATAGCAATCAGCCCCAGCATTTT
TRBV5-1	TRBJ1-1	-	TRBD1	CASSSNGGRQGLEAFF	TGCGCCAGCAGCTCAAACGGGGGCCGACAGGGCCTCGAAGCTTTCTTT
TRBV18	TRBJ1-2	-	-	CASSRGDTIDGYTF	TGTGCCAGCTCACGCGGGGATACCATTGATGGCTACACCTTC
TRBV5-1	TRBJ1-1	-	TRBD1	CASSSRQGTEAFF	TGCGCCAGCAGCTCGCGACAGGGTACTGAAGCTTTCTTT
TRBV29-1	TRBJ2-1	-	TRBD2	CSSGTSGIYEQFF	TGCAGCTCCGGGACTAGCGGGATCTATGAGCAGTTCTTC
TRBV4-1	TRBJ1-5	-	-	CASSQGRQDLSNQPQHF	TGCGCCAGCAGCCAAGGAAGACAAGACCTTAGCAATCAGCCCCAGCATTTT
TRBV6-5	TRBJ1-2	-	-	CASRPTSVYYGYTF	TGTGCCAGCAGACCCACCAGCGTGTACTATGGCTACACCTTC
TRBV2	TRBJ2-1	once	-	CASSAGLILGGEQFF	TGTGCCAGCAGTGCGGGTCTAATCCTGGGGGGTGAGCAGTTCTTC
TRBV28	TRBJ1-2	-	-	CGSRTNYGYTF	TGTGGGTCTAGGACTAACTATGGCTACACCTTC
TRBV19	TRBJ1-1	once	-	CASGHQVNTEAFF	TGTGCCAGTGGGCACCAAGTCAACACTGAAGCTTTCTTT